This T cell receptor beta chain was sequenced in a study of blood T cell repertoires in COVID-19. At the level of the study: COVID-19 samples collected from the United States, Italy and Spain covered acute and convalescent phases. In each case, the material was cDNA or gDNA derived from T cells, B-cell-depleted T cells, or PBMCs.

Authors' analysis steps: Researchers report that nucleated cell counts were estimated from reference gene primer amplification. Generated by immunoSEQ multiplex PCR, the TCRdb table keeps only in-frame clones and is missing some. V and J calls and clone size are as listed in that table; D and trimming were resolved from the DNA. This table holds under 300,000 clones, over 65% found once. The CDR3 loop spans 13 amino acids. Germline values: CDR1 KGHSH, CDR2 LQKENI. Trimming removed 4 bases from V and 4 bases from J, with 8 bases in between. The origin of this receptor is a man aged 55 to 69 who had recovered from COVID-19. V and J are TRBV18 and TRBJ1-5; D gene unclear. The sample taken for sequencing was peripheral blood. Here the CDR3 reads CASSLPGNQPQHF. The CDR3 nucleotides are TGTGCCAGCTCACTCCCGGGTAATCAGCCCCAGCATTTT.